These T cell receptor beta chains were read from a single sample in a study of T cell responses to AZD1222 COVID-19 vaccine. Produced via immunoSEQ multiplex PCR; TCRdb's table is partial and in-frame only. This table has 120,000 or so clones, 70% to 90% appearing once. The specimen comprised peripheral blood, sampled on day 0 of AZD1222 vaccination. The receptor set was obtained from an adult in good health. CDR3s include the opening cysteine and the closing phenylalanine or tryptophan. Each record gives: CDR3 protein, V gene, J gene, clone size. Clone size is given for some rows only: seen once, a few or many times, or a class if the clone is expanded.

CDR3aa: CASSSGTLNTEAFF
v_gene: TRBV28
j_gene: TRBJ1-1
abundance: NA

CDR3aa: CATSDPGRDTEAFF
v_gene: TRBV24-1
j_gene: TRBJ1-1
abundance: few

CDR3aa: CATSRFLAGLAGARTGELFF
v_gene: TRBV15
j_gene: TRBJ2-2
abundance: NA

CDR3aa: CASSLQGGYEQYF
v_gene: TRBV4-1
j_gene: TRBJ2-7
abundance: NA

CDR3aa: CASSGQGNTIYF
v_gene: TRBV6-5
j_gene: TRBJ1-3
abundance: NA

CDR3aa: CASSSRQGPNQPQHF
v_gene: TRBV6-2/TRBV6-3
j_gene: TRBJ1-5
abundance: NA

CDR3aa: CASSVSPPDEQYF
v_gene: TRBV9
j_gene: TRBJ2-7
abundance: NA

CDR3aa: CASSQEDGTEAFF
v_gene: TRBV18
j_gene: TRBJ1-1
abundance: NA

CDR3aa: CASSYQRGGDTQYF
v_gene: TRBV6-5
j_gene: TRBJ2-3
abundance: NA

CDR3aa: CASNKYNEQFF
v_gene: TRBV6-5
j_gene: TRBJ2-1
abundance: NA

CDR3aa: CASSLDSSSNQPQHF
v_gene: TRBV7-2
j_gene: TRBJ1-5
abundance: NA

CDR3aa: CASSLGDGPNTEAFF
v_gene: TRBV5-6
j_gene: TRBJ1-1
abundance: NA

CDR3aa: CAWIKDNSPLHF
v_gene: TRBV30
j_gene: TRBJ1-6
abundance: NA

CDR3aa: CASSLGQYEQYF
v_gene: TRBV11-2
j_gene: TRBJ2-7
abundance: NA

CDR3aa: CASSGGQGRYQPQHF
v_gene: TRBV5-8
j_gene: TRBJ1-5
abundance: once

CDR3aa: CASSLPGGYGYTF
v_gene: TRBV27
j_gene: TRBJ1-2
abundance: NA

CDR3aa: CASRSGGGNTIYF
v_gene: TRBV6-5
j_gene: TRBJ1-3
abundance: once

CDR3aa: CASSLTGLAGELFF
v_gene: TRBV7-3
j_gene: TRBJ2-2
abundance: NA

CDR3aa: CASSGYGVDTEAFF
v_gene: TRBV19
j_gene: TRBJ1-1
abundance: NA

CDR3aa: CASRRDGQRGTEAFF
v_gene: TRBV6-5
j_gene: TRBJ1-1
abundance: NA

CDR3aa: CASSALNNEQFF
v_gene: TRBV3-1/TRBV3-2
j_gene: TRBJ2-1
abundance: NA

CDR3aa: CASSFELTYEQYF
v_gene: TRBV12-3/TRBV12-4
j_gene: TRBJ2-7
abundance: NA

CDR3aa: CASSPRGQGGLAKNIQYF
v_gene: TRBV7-9
j_gene: TRBJ2-4
abundance: NA

CDR3aa: CASRTRTQPQHF
v_gene: TRBV6-5
j_gene: TRBJ1-5
abundance: once

CDR3aa: CASRGASLIFF
v_gene: TRBV27
j_gene: TRBJ1-1
abundance: NA

CDR3aa: CASSPRTVYGYTF
v_gene: TRBV7-8
j_gene: TRBJ1-2
abundance: once

CDR3aa: CASSFPGSQPQHF
v_gene: TRBV6-5
j_gene: TRBJ1-5
abundance: NA

CDR3aa: CASSFGTGPDLGTEAFF
v_gene: TRBV7-3
j_gene: TRBJ1-1
abundance: NA

CDR3aa: CAWRQGTLSSPLHF
v_gene: TRBV30
j_gene: TRBJ1-6
abundance: NA

CDR3aa: CASSIEQGNPNYGYTF
v_gene: TRBV27
j_gene: TRBJ1-2
abundance: NA

CDR3aa: CASSFQGLGMNTEAFF
v_gene: TRBV7-6
j_gene: TRBJ1-1
abundance: NA

CDR3aa: CASSLKLAAETQYF
v_gene: TRBV5-1
j_gene: TRBJ2-5
abundance: NA

CDR3aa: CASSPSTRTSDGYTF
v_gene: TRBV18
j_gene: TRBJ1-2
abundance: once

CDR3aa: CASSRGDSGRGYEQYF
v_gene: TRBV7-3
j_gene: TRBJ2-7
abundance: once

CDR3aa: CATSDRGNYGYTF
v_gene: TRBV24-1
j_gene: TRBJ1-2
abundance: NA

CDR3aa: CASSQEGRGRSNTEAFF
v_gene: TRBV3-1/TRBV3-2
j_gene: TRBJ1-1
abundance: NA

CDR3aa: CAWSHGPGELFF
v_gene: TRBV30
j_gene: TRBJ2-2
abundance: NA

CDR3aa: CASSLDGQGYLREQYF
v_gene: TRBV11-3
j_gene: TRBJ2-7
abundance: NA

CDR3aa: CASSVEEDNEQFF
v_gene: TRBV9
j_gene: TRBJ2-1
abundance: NA

CDR3aa: CASSIGINQPQHF
v_gene: TRBV19
j_gene: TRBJ1-5
abundance: NA